Given below is one TCR beta chain in context. Its antigen is as yet unknown. Losses at the gene ends were 7 bases for V and 5 bases for J; bases not matched to a gene: 3. The CDR3 is 12 amino acids. Germline V gene lookup returns CDR1 SNHLY and CDR2 FYNNEI. This entry comes from a study of shared clonotypes between healthy human individuals. Libraries were prepared by immunoSEQ multiplex PCR; TCRdb keeps only in-frame clonotypes and omits some of them. The sample shows 2 million to 2.5 million clones, over 85% of them seen only once. Study results and caveats: Relative to their counterparts shared across all four donors, non-shared clonotypes exhibited diminished generation probabilities.

The rearrangement links TRBV2 to TRBJ1-1; 8 bases are shared with TRBD1. This receptor was obtained from a man aged 18 to 30 in good health. Some clones in this sample may be carry-over from other donors' samples. Sequencing was performed on naive CD4+ T cells from PBMCs. Subset noted: CD45RA+ positively selected. In nucleotides, the CDR3 is TGTGCCAGCACCCGACAGGGGACTGAAGCTTTCTTT. It codes for CASTRQGTEAFF.